A selection of T cell receptor beta chains follows, all from one sample in a study of T cell responses to AZD1222 COVID-19 vaccine. Sequencing was performed with immunoSEQ multiplex PCR; in TCRdb, only in-frame clones are kept and a portion is missing. The table records 110,000 or so clones, around 87% of them present only once. Source: peripheral blood, taken 28 days after the second AZD1222 dose. The source of these receptors is an adult who received the AZD1222 COVID-19 vaccine. The CDR3 runs from the conserved cysteine through the conserved F or W. Fields, in order: V gene, J gene, clone size, D gene, CDR3 protein, CDR3 DNA. The D gene is left open where the match is weak. Size tells how often a clone was seen (once, few, many) or the class of an expanded clone, and some rows leave it out.

v_gene: TRBV30
j_gene: TRBJ1-5
abundance: .
d_gene: .
CDR3aa: CAWSVHGGGQPQHF
CDR3nt: TGTGCCTGGAGTGTACACGGAGGAGGTCAGCCCCAGCATTTT

v_gene: TRBV19
j_gene: TRBJ2-5
abundance: .
d_gene: TRBD1
CDR3aa: CASSSTGGLVETQYF
CDR3nt: TGTGCCAGTAGTTCGACAGGGGGGCTGGTAGAGACCCAGTACTTC

v_gene: TRBV4-1
j_gene: TRBJ1-2
abundance: few
d_gene: .
CDR3aa: CASSQDILTGYTF
CDR3nt: TGCGCCAGCAGCCAAGATATCCTTACAGGCTACACCTTC

v_gene: TRBV6-5
j_gene: TRBJ1-4
abundance: .
d_gene: .
CDR3aa: CASSSPTATNEKLFF
CDR3nt: TGTGCCAGCAGTTCCCCGACAGCAACTAATGAAAAACTGTTTTTT

v_gene: TRBV14
j_gene: TRBJ1-1
abundance: .
d_gene: TRBD1
CDR3aa: CASSHKQGWAEAFF
CDR3nt: TGTGCCAGCAGCCACAAACAGGGGTGGGCTGAAGCTTTCTTT

v_gene: TRBV6-5
j_gene: TRBJ2-4
abundance: .
d_gene: TRBD2
CDR3aa: CASRAGLGKNIQYF
CDR3nt: TGTGCCAGCAGAGCGGGGCTAGGCAAAAACATTCAGTACTTC

v_gene: TRBV19
j_gene: TRBJ2-3
abundance: .
d_gene: .
CDR3aa: CASSTPPLTDTQYF
CDR3nt: TGTGCCAGTAGTACGCCGCCGCTCACAGATACGCAGTATTTT

v_gene: TRBV28
j_gene: TRBJ2-1
abundance: once
d_gene: .
CDR3aa: CASRGPFSYNEQFF
CDR3nt: TGTGCCAGCAGAGGACCATTCTCCTACAATGAGCAGTTCTTC

v_gene: TRBV2
j_gene: TRBJ2-1
abundance: .
d_gene: .
CDR3aa: CASRDSLYNEQFF
CDR3nt: TGTGCCAGCAGGGACAGCTTATACAATGAGCAGTTCTTC

v_gene: TRBV15
j_gene: TRBJ1-4
abundance: .
d_gene: TRBD1
CDR3aa: CATSRGQIEKLFF
CDR3nt: TGTGCCACCAGCAGGGGACAGATTGAAAAACTGTTTTTT